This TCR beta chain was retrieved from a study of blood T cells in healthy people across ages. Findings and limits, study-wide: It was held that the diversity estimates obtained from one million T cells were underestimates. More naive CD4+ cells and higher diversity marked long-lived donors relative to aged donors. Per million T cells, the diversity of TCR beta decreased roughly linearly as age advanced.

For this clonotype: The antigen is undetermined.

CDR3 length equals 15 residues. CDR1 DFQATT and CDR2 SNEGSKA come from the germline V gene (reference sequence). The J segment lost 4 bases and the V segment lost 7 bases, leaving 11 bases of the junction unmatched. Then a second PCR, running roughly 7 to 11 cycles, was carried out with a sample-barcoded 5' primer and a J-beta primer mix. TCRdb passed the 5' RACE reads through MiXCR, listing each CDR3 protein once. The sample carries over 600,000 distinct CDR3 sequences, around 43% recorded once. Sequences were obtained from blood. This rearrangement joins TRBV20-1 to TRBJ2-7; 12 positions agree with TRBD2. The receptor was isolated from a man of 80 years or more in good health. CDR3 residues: CSGLTSGSVKYEQYF. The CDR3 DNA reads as TGCAGTGGTTTGACTAGCGGGAGTGTGAAGTACGAGCAGTACTTC.